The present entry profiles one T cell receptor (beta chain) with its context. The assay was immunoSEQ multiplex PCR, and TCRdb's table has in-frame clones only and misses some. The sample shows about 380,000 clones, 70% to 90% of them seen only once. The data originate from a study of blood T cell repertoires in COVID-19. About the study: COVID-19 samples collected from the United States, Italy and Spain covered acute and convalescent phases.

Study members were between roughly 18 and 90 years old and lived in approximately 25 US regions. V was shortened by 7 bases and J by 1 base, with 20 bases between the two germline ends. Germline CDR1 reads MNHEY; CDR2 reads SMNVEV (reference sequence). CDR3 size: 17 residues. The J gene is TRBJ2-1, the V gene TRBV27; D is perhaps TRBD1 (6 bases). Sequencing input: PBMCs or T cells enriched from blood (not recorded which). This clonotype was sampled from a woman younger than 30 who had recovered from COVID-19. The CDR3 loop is CASNISDRFPSYNEQFF. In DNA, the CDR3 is TGTGCCAGCAATATATCGGACAGATTCCCATCCTACAATGAGCAGTTCTTC.